These T cell receptor beta chains were read from a single sample in a study of molecular identifiers for immune sequencing clone quantification. TCRdb reprocessed the PCR reads with MiXCR, giving one entry per CDR3 protein. The table has 40,000 to 45,000 distinct CDR3 sequences, 15% to 20% seen once; the top ten hold approximately 1%. The sequenced material came from naive CD8+ T cells from blood, with Jurkat cell RNA spiked in. These receptors were taken from a human donor in good health. Some libraries in this study had Jurkat cell RNA spiked in. The conserved cysteine and the conserved F or W are not part of the CDR3 here. Fields, in order: D gene, V gene, CDR3 protein. D genes are given only for firm matches.

- | TRBV12-3/TRBV12-4 | ASSFHPSLQETQY
TRBD2 | TRBV4-3 | ASSQDKTSGSYNEQF
- | TRBV10-3 | AISESKVGDLGTQY
- | TRBV7-2 | ASSLPGAYHEQY
TRBD1 | TRBV12-3/TRBV12-4 | ASSLTGSNTEAF
TRBD1 | TRBV2 | ASSEYGTGNEKLF
TRBD1 | TRBV5-6 | ASSHTGGIAKNIQY
- | TRBV6-2/TRBV6-3 | ASETYRVGTGELF
- | TRBV18 | ASSPDSSIQPQH
- | TRBV20-1 | SARVGSETSGANVLT
- | TRBV28 | ASRSGYGSEAF
- | TRBV16 | ASSPGGNQPQH
- | TRBV20-1 | SVQRAVGTYEQY
- | TRBV27 | ASSMPNTGL
- | TRBV5-5 | ASSLARGPALEQY
- | TRBV5-5 | ASSGWQGLETQY
TRBD2 | TRBV9 | ASSPSGETYEQY
TRBD2 | TRBV4-1 | ASSQNVSPRGGYEQF
- | TRBV27 | ASSPQWPSYEQY
TRBD1 | TRBV14 | ASSFRTGAYEQY
TRBD1 | TRBV13 | ASSLRTGMQY
- | TRBV2 | ANPNRDSANYGYT
TRBD2 | TRBV11-3 | ASSPRGGLTDTQY
TRBD1 | TRBV7-2 | ASSSLQGKPYNEQF
TRBD2 | TRBV12-3/TRBV12-4 | ASSVGGRTDTQY
- | TRBV7-9 | ASSPTHNQPQH
TRBD2 | TRBV5-6 | ASSLESSGNEQY
- | TRBV6-5 | ASSAGEGTYEQY
- | TRBV4-1 | ASSQEAWATYEQY
TRBD2 | TRBV20-1 | SARDFPAGGTDTQY
- | TRBV19 | ASSLVGLNTEAF
TRBD2 | TRBV27 | ASSLSLAGGITDTQY
TRBD1 | TRBV5-5 | ASSGATGTEAF
- | TRBV5-4 | ACSWGTGQGTQY
- | TRBV7-9 | ASSLRGRSTDTQY
- | TRBV19 | ASTGNTIY
- | TRBV5-4 | ASSPGGGEQY
- | TRBV24-1 | ATSDISQGLYDEQF
- | TRBV7-9 | ASSLGPYSNGEQF
- | TRBV12-5 | ASGLGGDVEQY
TRBD1 | TRBV6-5 | ASSYSETGPYEQY
- | TRBV4-3 | ASSLSGLTYNEQF
TRBD2 | TRBV6-2/TRBV6-3 | ASSYSASGYDSYEQY
- | TRBV29-1 | SVERQDYGYT
- | TRBV10-1 | ASSEPPGRHRVPGELF
- | TRBV28 | ASSFGSGDETQY
- | TRBV4-2 | ASSQGWGEQY